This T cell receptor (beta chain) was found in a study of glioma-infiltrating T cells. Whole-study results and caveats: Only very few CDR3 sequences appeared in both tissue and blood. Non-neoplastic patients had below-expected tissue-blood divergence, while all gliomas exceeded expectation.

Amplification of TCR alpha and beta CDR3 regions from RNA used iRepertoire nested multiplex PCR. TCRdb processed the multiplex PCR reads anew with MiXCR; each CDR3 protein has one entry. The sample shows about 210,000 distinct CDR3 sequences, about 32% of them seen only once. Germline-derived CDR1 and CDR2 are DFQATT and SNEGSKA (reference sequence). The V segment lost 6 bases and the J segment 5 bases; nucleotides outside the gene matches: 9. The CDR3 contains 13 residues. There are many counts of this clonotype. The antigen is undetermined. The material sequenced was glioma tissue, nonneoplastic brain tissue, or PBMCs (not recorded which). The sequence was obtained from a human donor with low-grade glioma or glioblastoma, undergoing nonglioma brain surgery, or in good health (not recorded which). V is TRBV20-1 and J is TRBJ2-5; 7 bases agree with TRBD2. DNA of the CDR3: TGCAGTGCCGCAGGAACCGGGGGGGAGACCCAGTACTTC. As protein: CSAAGTGGETQYF.